One TCR beta chain is described in this entry. This clonotype was seen many times. The specificity of this receptor is unknown. Nothing much larger sits one base from this clone, and base qualities are not available. Receptor libraries were prepared by PCR. These reads were obtained on an Illumina HiSeq 2500. TCR library preparation used molecular barcoding, with unique molecular identifiers applied to normalize quantification of the TCRbeta repertoire. TCRdb itself trimmed the public reads at Q25 with fastp, ran MiXCR and retained productive beta chains. Duplicate CDR3 protein sequences are folded into a single record with the most common DNA and genes. This sample holds around 410,000 distinct CDR3 sequences; about 11% were observed only once. The biggest ten clones account for roughly 6% of the sample. This sample stems from a study of T-cell reconstitution after alpha-beta-depleted transplantation in children (TCRdb year 2016). About the investigation overall: The study quantitatively tracked T-cell immune reconstitution after TCRalphabeta/CD19-depleted allogeneic hematopoietic cell transplantation in children using TCR repertoire profiling.

The sequencing used PBMCs from the stem cell graft donor, collected from the stem cell graft. This TCR derives from a human donor who donated a stem cell graft to a child with acute myeloid leukemia.

CDR3 reads: CASSLRWGTEAFF. The DNA is TGCGCCAGCAGCTTGAGGTGGGGGACTGAAGCTTTCTTT. The sequence links TRBV5-1 to TRBJ1-1; the D gene is perhaps TRBD1, from 5 matching bases. V gives up 1 base and J gives up 5 bases, and the segment between their germline ends measures 9 bases. According to the germline V gene, CDR1 reads SGHRS and CDR2 reads YFSETQ. Spanning cysteine to phenylalanine, the CDR3 consists of 13 amino acids. Of all the DNA, just the CDR3 is kept, 39 bases in frame from base 1.